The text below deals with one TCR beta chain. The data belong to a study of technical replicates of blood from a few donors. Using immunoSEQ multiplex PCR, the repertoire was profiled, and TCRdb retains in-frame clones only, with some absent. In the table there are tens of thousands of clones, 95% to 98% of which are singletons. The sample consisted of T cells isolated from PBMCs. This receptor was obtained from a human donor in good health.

CDR3 region: CASSQELADSYEQYF. CDR3 in DNA: TGCGCCAGCAGCCAAGAGCTAGCGGATAGCTACGAGCAGTACTTC. The chain links TRBV4-3 to TRBJ2-7, with TRBD2 identical over 7 bases. J lost 3 bases, V lost 0 bases, and 5 bases had no gene match. The germline gives CDR1 LGHNA, CDR2 YSLEER. The CDR3 is made up of 15 amino acids.